This T cell receptor (beta chain) derives from a study of cytomegalovirus exposure and HLA in healthy donors. V lost 6 bases and J 5 bases, leaving 16 bases between the germline ends. The CDR3 spans 14 residues. CDR1 is MNHEY and CDR2 is SVGAGI in the germline V gene. Concerning this clone itself: Its matching antigen is unknown.

The study ran its PCR with 60 Vbeta and 13 Jbeta primers. Sequenced by immunoSEQ multiplex PCR; TCRdb stores in-frame clones only, minus some. The sample yields 70,000 to 95,000 clones, approximately 80% seen once. Study findings and constraints: An analysis was carried out later, and it reportedly showed fewer N-insertions in an Asian-associated ancestry cluster than the 666-donor mean.

The TCR sequence derives from a man between 18 and 29 years old in good health and CMV-seronegative. The specimen sequenced was PBMCs. The chain links TRBV6-5 to TRBJ1-2, with D possibly TRBD1 on 5 matching bases. The CDR3 DNA follows: TGTGCCAGCAGAAGGGGCGCGGGGGTTTATGGCTACACCTTC. This gives the protein CASRRGAGVYGYTF.